Each of the 21 T cell receptor beta chains below was sequenced from the same sample in a study of CD8 T cells in ankylosing spondylitis. The study's findings and limits: Made up of about eight highly homologous variants, a TCR beta motif appeared characteristic of ankylosing spondylitis blood.

From the 5' RACE reads, TCRdb called clonotypes with MiXCR, one entry per CDR3 protein. The data show around 390,000 distinct CDR3 sequences, 20% to 25% seen once. These receptors' antigens are unknown. Sequencing was done on a sample of blood, either unsorted or a sorted T cell fraction (not recorded which). All receptors derive from a male donor with ankylosing spondylitis.

This clonotype was detected a few times. The V and J genes are TRBV6-1 and TRBJ1-1; D unclear. The germline V gene encodes CDR1 MNHNS and CDR2 SASEGT. V was shortened by 6 bases and J by 1 base, with 12 bases between the two germline ends. CDR3 length: 14 amino acids. CDR3 residues: CASSPGESNTEAFF. Here the CDR3 DNA reads TGTGCCAGCAGCCCCGGGGAATCGAACACTGAAGCTTTCTTT.

The chain uses TRBV7-6 and TRBJ2-7, with D possibly matching TRBD2 (5 bases). The CDR3 covers 13 residues. Germline V lookup: CDR1 SGHVS, CDR2 FNYEAQ. Trimming left V 0 bases short and J 5 bases short, with 8 bases between. CDR3 region: CASSLATRDEQYF. CDR3 nucleotide sequence: TGTGCCAGCAGCTTAGCAACTAGAGACGAGCAGTACTTC.

This clonotype was detected many times. This rearrangement joins TRBV29-1 to TRBJ2-3; D perhaps matches TRBD2 (6 bases). Germline loops: CDR1 SQVTM, CDR2 ANQGSEA. V lost 3 bases and J lost 1, with 11 bases in between. This CDR3 is 14 amino acids long. For the CDR3, the DNA is TGCAGCGTTGATCCCGGGAGTGGCACAGATACGCAGTATTTT. Translation gives CSVDPGSGTDTQYF.

This chain connects TRBV28 to TRBJ2-2; 7 bases match TRBD2. J gave up 0 bases and V 7 bases, and 8 bases lay outside the gene matches. In germline, CDR1 is MDHEN, CDR2 SYDVKM. The length of the CDR3 is 16 residues. CDR3 residues: CASTISSGANTGELFF. CDR3 DNA sequence: TGTGCCAGCACCATCTCTAGCGGCGCGAACACCGGGGAGCTGTTTTTT.

This clonotype was seen a handful of times. The V and J genes are TRBV3-1 and TRBJ2-5; a weak D match, TRBD2 (6 bases). The germline V gene encodes CDR1 LGHDT and CDR2 YNNKEL (reference sequence). The germline V and J ends were trimmed by 0 bases and 5 bases, with 13 bases remaining between them. The CDR3 totals 15 residues. DNA for the CDR3: TGTGCCAGCAGCCAAGATCTCGGGAGTGGGGAGACCCAGTACTTC. Protein: CASSQDLGSGETQYF.

This clonotype was seen a few times. The V and J genes are TRBV6-1 and TRBJ1-5; 7 bases line up with TRBD1. This CDR3 spans 15 amino acids. Germline lookup yields CDR1 MNHNS and CDR2 SASEGT. Losses at the gene ends were 6 bases for V and 0 bases for J; bases not matched to a gene: 5. The CDR3 sequence is CASSPGQSSNQPQHF. The CDR3 nucleotides read TGTGCCAGCAGCCCGGGACAGAGTAGCAATCAGCCCCAGCATTTT.

The genes are TRBV28 and TRBJ1-2; TRBD1 is a possible D gene (5 bases). The CDR3 has 14 residues. Germline loops: CDR1 MDHEN, CDR2 SYDVKM. V was clipped by 8 bases and J by 4 bases, with 17 bases between them. CDR3 region: CASRDGRAFYGYTF. The CDR3 DNA reads as TGTGCCAGCCGGGACGGAAGAGCTTTCTATGGCTACACCTTC.

The gene calls are TRBV10-3 and TRBJ1-2; D uncertain. Germline values: CDR1 ENHRY, CDR2 SYGVKD. Deletions cut 5 bases from V and 3 bases from J, with 7 bases between. This CDR3 is built from 12 residues. The CDR3 region has the DNA TGTGCCATCAGTTCAACAGACTATGGCTACACCTTC. It specifies CAISSTDYGYTF.

This rearrangement joins TRBV7-9 to TRBJ1-1, with D unresolved. The V end lost 2 bases, the J end lost 6 bases, and 19 bases lay between the germline ends. CDR1 is SEHNR, CDR2 FQNEAQ, per germline (reference sequence). CDR3 length: 16 amino acids. The CDR3 DNA follows: TGTGCCAGCAGCTTAAAAGAACGAGGGAGGTTGGCTGAAGCTTTCTTT. Protein sequence: CASSLKERGRLAEAFF.

The chain links TRBV5-1 to TRBJ1-6; tentative D call: TRBD1 (5 bases). Trimming left V 0 bases short and J 8 bases short, with 12 bases between. CDR1 is SGHRS, CDR2 YFSETQ, per germline. The CDR3 is 15 residues long. The CDR3 is CASSLAAGHHSPLHF. CDR3 DNA sequence: TGCGCCAGCAGCTTGGCGGCAGGGCATCATTCACCCCTCCACTTT.

This clonotype showed up just once. This rearrangement joins TRBV6-1 to TRBJ2-5; D possibly corresponds to TRBD2 (5 bases). The V and J ends lost 8 bases and 5 bases respectively, with 15 bases between them. Per germline, CDR1 MNHNS and CDR2 SASEGT. This CDR3 region has 13 residues. As DNA, the CDR3 is TGTGCCAGCGGAGCGGTTCCCAGGGAGACCCAGTACTTC. It codes for CASGAVPRETQYF.

There are many counts of this clonotype. The chain is built from TRBV10-3 and TRBJ2-3, with no clear D. Trimming took 8 bases from V and 2 from J, leaving 11 bases between them. The germline V gene encodes CDR1 ENHRY and CDR2 SYGVKD. The CDR3 extends over 13 amino acids. CDR3 coding DNA: TGTGCCATCGGTCCAGAGTCCACAGATACGCAGTATTTT. This gives the protein CAIGPESTDTQYF.

The V call is TRBV29-1, the J call TRBJ2-7, with TRBD1 identical over 11 bases. Trimming cost V 3 bases and J 4 bases; bases outside gene matches: 5. The germline V gene has CDR1 SQVTM and CDR2 ANQGSEA. The CDR3 is 14 residues long. The CDR3: CSVESRDRGYEQYF. The CDR3 nucleotides read TGCAGCGTTGAGAGCCGGGACAGGGGGTACGAGCAGTACTTC.

The CDR3: CASSRDSSLSYEQYF. CDR3 in DNA: TGTGCCAGCAGTCGCGACAGCTCCCTCTCCTACGAGCAGTACTTC. The chain recombines TRBV28 with TRBJ2-7, with a tentative D call TRBD1 (5 bases). The CDR3 length is 15 residues. Germline assignment: CDR1 MDHEN and CDR2 SYDVKM. Trimming removed 5 bases at V and 0 bases at J, with 14 bases between. Filled out from reference TRBV28 and TRBJ2-7, the complete variable domain reads DVKVTQSSRYLVKRTGEKVFLECVQDMDHENMFWYRQDPGLGLRLIYFSYDVKMKEKGDIPEGYSVSREKKERFSLILESASTNQTSMYLCASSRDSSLSYEQYFGPGTRLTVT.

V usage is TRBV12-3 or TRBV12-4 and J usage is TRBJ2-7; D might be TRBD1 (5 bases). There are 14 residues in the CDR3. V was clipped by 3 bases and J by 0 bases, with 9 bases between them. CDR3 amino acids: CASSFQGLSYEQYF. In nucleotides, the CDR3 is TGTGCCAGCAGTTTTCAGGGCCTCTCCTACGAGCAGTACTTC.

This clonotype has a handful of counts. The gene calls are TRBV6-5 and TRBJ2-1, with 12 bases aligning to TRBD2. Germline CDR1 and CDR2: MNHEY and SVGAGI. This CDR3 has 16 amino acids. J was trimmed by 6 bases and V by 1 base; bases with no gene match: 4. The CDR3 loop is CASSYFGTSGPNEQFF. CDR3 coding DNA: TGTGCCAGCAGTTACTTTGGGACTAGCGGGCCCAATGAGCAGTTCTTC.

In this sample, this clonotype turned up a few times. The CDR3 sequence is CSVGGVGNEKLFF. In nucleotides, the CDR3 is TGCAGCGTTGGAGGGGTTGGTAATGAAAAACTGTTTTTT. The chain joins TRBV29-1 to TRBJ1-4; possible D gene TRBD1, 5 bases. Trimming removed 4 bases from V and 4 bases from J, with 10 bases in between. CDR1 and CDR2 from the germline V gene are SQVTM and ANQGSEA. This CDR3 has 13 residues.

This clonotype showed up just a few times. V and J are TRBV24-1 and TRBJ2-1; a weak D match, TRBD2 (6 bases). Germline CDR1 and CDR2: KGHDR and SFDVKD. CDR3 length: 15 amino acids. The V end lost 7 bases, the J end lost 2 bases, and 14 bases lay between the germline ends. CDR3 DNA sequence: TGTGCCACCAGCCCACCAGCGGGCACCTACAATGAGCAGTTCTTC. Protein: CATSPPAGTYNEQFF.

This clonotype showed up many times. The chain recombines TRBV29-1 with TRBJ2-1, with a possible D match to TRBD1 (5 bases). Germline V gives CDR1 SQVTM, CDR2 ANQGSEA. The CDR3 runs to 12 residues. V was clipped by 1 base and J by 7 bases, with 8 bases between them. The CDR3 DNA follows: TGCAGCGTTGAAGTTTCAGGGAATGAGCAGTTCTTC. This translates into CSVEVSGNEQFF.

The genes are TRBV29-1 and TRBJ2-7; possibly TRBD2 for D (5 bases). Germline CDR1 reads SQVTM; CDR2 reads ANQGSEA. This CDR3 spans 11 amino acids. V was shortened by 6 bases and J by 6 bases, with 12 bases between the two germline ends. The CDR3 DNA is TGCAGCGTACTTAGCGTTCCCGAGCAGTACTTC. This encodes CSVLSVPEQYF.

There are many counts of this clonotype. The rearrangement links TRBV11-2 to TRBJ2-7; D remains ambiguous. V dropped 2 bases and J dropped 3 bases, with 8 bases sitting between them. The CDR3 extends over 13 amino acids. In germline, CDR1 is SGHAT, CDR2 FQNNGV. DNA of the CDR3: TGTGCCAGCAGCTTATTTGCGGACTACGAGCAGTACTTC. Protein: CASSLFADYEQYF.